This T cell receptor beta chain was captured in a study of CD8 T cells in ankylosing spondylitis. TCRdb recomputed calls from the 5' RACE reads with MiXCR, one row per CDR3 protein. The sample shows some 150,000 distinct CDR3 sequences, about 10% of them seen only once. In this sample, this clonotype turned up many times. Its antigen is undetermined. Study results and limitations: Reports of some motif variants in reactive arthritis synovial fluid and blood predate this one. Relatively scarce in peripheral blood, disease-linked clones were CD8+.

Material for sequencing was blood, either unsorted or a sorted T cell fraction (not recorded which). The TCR sequence derives from a female donor with ankylosing spondylitis or in good health (not recorded which).

This CDR3 is CASSAKGQGAEQYF. DNA for the CDR3: TGTGCCAGCAGCGCTAAGGGACAGGGGGCCGAGCAGTACTTC. The V and J genes are TRBV3-1 and TRBJ2-7; 12 nucleotides line up with TRBD1. The V gene end was trimmed by 5 bases and the J gene end by 6 bases; junction bases not matched to a gene: 5. Germline CDR1 reads LGHDT; CDR2 reads YNNKEL (reference sequence). This CDR3 has 14 residues.